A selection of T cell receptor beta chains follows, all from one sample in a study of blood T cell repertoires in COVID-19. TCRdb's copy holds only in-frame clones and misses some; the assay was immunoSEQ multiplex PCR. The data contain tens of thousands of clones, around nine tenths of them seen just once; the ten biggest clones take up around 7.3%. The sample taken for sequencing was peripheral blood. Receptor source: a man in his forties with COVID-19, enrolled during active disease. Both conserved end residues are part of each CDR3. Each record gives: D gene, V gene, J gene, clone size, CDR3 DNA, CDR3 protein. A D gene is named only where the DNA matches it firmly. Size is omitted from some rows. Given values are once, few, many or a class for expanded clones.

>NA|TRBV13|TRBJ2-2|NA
TGTGCCAGCAGCTTTCGCCTAGCGCCCGGGGAGCTGTTTTTT
CASSFRLAPGELFF
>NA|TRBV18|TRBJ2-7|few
TGTGCCAGCTCACCACCGTCCCTGTACGAGCAGTACTTC
CASSPPSLYEQYF
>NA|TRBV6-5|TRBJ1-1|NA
TGTGCCAGCAGCCCCCTCTACGGGGATAACACTGAAGCTTTCTTT
CASSPLYGDNTEAFF
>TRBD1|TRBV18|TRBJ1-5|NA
TGTGCCAGCTCATATTCCGGGACAGGGGTCAATCAGCCCCAGCATTTT
CASSYSGTGVNQPQHF
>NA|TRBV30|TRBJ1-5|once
TGTGCCTGGAGTCTCCGCGGGCAGCCCCAGCATTTT
CAWSLRGQPQHF
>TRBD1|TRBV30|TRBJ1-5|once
TGTGCCTGGAGCGGACAGGGGCCTAGCAATCAGCCCCAGCATTTT
CAWSGQGPSNQPQHF
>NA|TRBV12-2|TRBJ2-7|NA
TGTGCAAACTACAACCGACAGGAGACGCCTGGTCGCCGTTCTGAGCAGTACTTC
CANYNRQETPGRRSEQYF
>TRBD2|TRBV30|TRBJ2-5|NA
TGTGCCTGGAGTGTACGGCGGGGGGGCGTAAAGACCCAGTACTTC
CAWSVRRGGVKTQYF
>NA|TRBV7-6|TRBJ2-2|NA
TGTGCCAGCAGCTTAGTTAAACCGGGGACCGGGGAGCTGTTTTTT
CASSLVKPGTGELFF
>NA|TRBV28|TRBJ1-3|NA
TGTGCCAGCAGTTCAGCGGACGGCGTTAACACCATATATTTT
CASSSADGVNTIYF
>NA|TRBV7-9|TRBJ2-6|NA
TGTGCCAGCAGCTTTGGGACTCAAGTCTCTGGGGCCAACGTCCTGACTTTC
CASSFGTQVSGANVLTF
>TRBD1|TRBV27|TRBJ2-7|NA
TGTGCCAGCAGGCCGGGACAGGGCTACGAGCAGTACTTC
CASRPGQGYEQYF
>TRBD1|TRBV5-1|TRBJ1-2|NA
TGCGCCAGCAGCAGTGGGACAGATACTTATGGCTACACCTTC
CASSSGTDTYGYTF
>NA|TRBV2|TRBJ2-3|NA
TGTGCCCGCTCGGCGCGGGACAGAAGCACAGATACGCAGTATTTT
CARSARDRSTDTQYF
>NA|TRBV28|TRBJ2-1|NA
TGTGCCAGCAGTGGAGTTGGGGCCGGGGGGCAGTTCTTC
CASSGVGAGGQFF
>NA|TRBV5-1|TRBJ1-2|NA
TGCGCCAGCAGCGGAGTTGACAGGTACCCTGGCTACACCTTC
CASSGVDRYPGYTF
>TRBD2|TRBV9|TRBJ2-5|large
TGTGCCAGCAGCGCATACGGGACTAGCGGGGCCGACCAAGAGACCCAGTACTTC
CASSAYGTSGADQETQYF
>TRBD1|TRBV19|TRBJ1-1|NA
TGTGCCAGTAGTAACCCAAGACAGGGCCCGAACACTGAAGCTTTCTTT
CASSNPRQGPNTEAFF
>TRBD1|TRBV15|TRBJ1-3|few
TGTGCCACCAGCAGGCCCGATACAGGGGCTGGAAACACCATATATTTT
CATSRPDTGAGNTIYF
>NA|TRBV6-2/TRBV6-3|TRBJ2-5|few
TGTGCCAGCAGTTACCCGGGCGGGGTGACCCAGTACTTC
CASSYPGGVTQYF
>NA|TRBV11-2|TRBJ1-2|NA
TGTGCCAGCGGGAGAGGGCCCGGTGGCTACACCTTC
CASGRGPGGYTF
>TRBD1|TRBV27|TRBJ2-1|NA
TGTGCCAGCAGTTCGGACAGGGGGCCCTACAATGAGCAGTTCTTC
CASSSDRGPYNEQFF
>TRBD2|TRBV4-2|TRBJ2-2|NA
TGTGCCAGCAGCTCGGGGGGGGCTGCCGGGGAGCTGTTTTTT
CASSSGGAAGELFF
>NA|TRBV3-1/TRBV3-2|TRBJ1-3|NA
TGTGCCAGCAGCCCCCAATCCATGGGAAACACCATATATTTT
CASSPQSMGNTIYF
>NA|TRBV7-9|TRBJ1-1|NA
TGTGCCAGCAGCTTAGTAACAGGGCCGACTGAAGCTTTCTTT
CASSLVTGPTEAFF
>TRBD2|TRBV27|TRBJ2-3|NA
TGTGCCAGCAGTCCTTCCCCGGGGGGGGGCACAGATACGCAGTATTTT
CASSPSPGGGTDTQYF
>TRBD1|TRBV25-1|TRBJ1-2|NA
TGTGCCAGCAGTCCGCAGGGGGCGCTTAGCTATGGCTACACCTTC
CASSPQGALSYGYTF
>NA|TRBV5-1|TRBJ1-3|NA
TGCGCCAGCAGCTTGGCCGGGGGCTCTGGAAACACCATATATTTT
CASSLAGGSGNTIYF
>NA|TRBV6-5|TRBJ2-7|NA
TGTGCCAGCAGTTACCAGGGGTCGGACTCCTACGAGCAGTACTTC
CASSYQGSDSYEQYF
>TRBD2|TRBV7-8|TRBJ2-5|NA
TGTGCCAGCAGCTTCTCTAGCGGGGGGACCCAAGAGACCCAGTACTTC
CASSFSSGGTQETQYF
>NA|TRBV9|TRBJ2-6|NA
TGTGCCAGCAGCGACTACGGACAGATCGCTGGGGCCAACGTCCTGACTTTC
CASSDYGQIAGANVLTF
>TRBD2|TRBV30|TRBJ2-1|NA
TGTGCCTGGACAGCGGGGCCCGGGAGCTCCTACAATGAGCAGTTCTTC
CAWTAGPGSSYNEQFF
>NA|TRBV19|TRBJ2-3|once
TGTGCCAGCCGGGACTTTCTCACAGATACGCAGTATTTT
CASRDFLTDTQYF
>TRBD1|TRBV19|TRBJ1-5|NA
TGTGCCAGCACCAGGAGGACAGGGCAAGTGAATCAGCCCCAGCATTTT
CASTRRTGQVNQPQHF
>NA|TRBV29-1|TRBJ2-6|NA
TGCAGCGTTGATTCCAGCTCTGGGGCCAACGTCCTGACTTTC
CSVDSSSGANVLTF
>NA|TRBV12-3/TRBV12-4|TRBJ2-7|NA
TGTGCCAGCAGTCAGGGGCAGGTCCACGAGCAGTACTTC
CASSQGQVHEQYF
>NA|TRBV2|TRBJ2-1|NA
TGTGCCAGCAGTTCGGACTGGAACAATGAGCAGTTCTTC
CASSSDWNNEQFF
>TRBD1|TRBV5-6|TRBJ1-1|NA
TGTGCCAGCAACGGAGGACAGGGCGATTTGAGGAACACTGAAGCTTTCTTT
CASNGGQGDLRNTEAFF
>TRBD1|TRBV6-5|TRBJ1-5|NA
TGTGCCAGCGGGGACAGCGGAAATCAGCCCCAGCATTTT
CASGDSGNQPQHF
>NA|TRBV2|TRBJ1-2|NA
TGTGCCAGCACGGGGGACGGCTACACCTTC
CASTGDGYTF
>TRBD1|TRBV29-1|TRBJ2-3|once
TGCAGCCTTTCTGGACAGGGCACAGATACGCAGTATTTT
CSLSGQGTDTQYF
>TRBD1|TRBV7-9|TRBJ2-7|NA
TGTGCCAGCAGTCTGGTCCAGGGGGCCGCCGGGGAGCAGTACTTC
CASSLVQGAAGEQYF